The 4 T cell receptor beta chains reported below all come from one sample, sequenced in a study of response to subunit inactivated influenza vaccine. TCRdb passed the RT-PCR reads through MiXCR, listing each CDR3 protein once. The sample has about 480,000 distinct CDR3 sequences, 10% to 15% seen once; the top ten hold about an eighth. The sample in question was PBMCs from blood, obtained 40 to 50 days after vaccination. All receptors derive from a man aged 45 to 65 who received an inactivated influenza vaccine.

CDR3 sequence (DNA): TGTGCCACCAGCGGACGCCCGGGGACATATTCACCCCTCCACTTT. The encoded protein is CATSGRPGTYSPLHF. This chain connects TRBV15 to TRBJ1-6, with a weak D call TRBD1 (6 bases). The V and J ends lost 5 bases and 8 bases respectively, with 16 bases between them. The CDR3 has 15 residues. Germline loops: CDR1 LNHNV, CDR2 YYDKDF (reference sequence). The variable domain in full, completed from reference TRBV15 and TRBJ1-6, reads DAMVIQNPRYQVTQFGKPVTLSCSQTLNHNVMYWYQQKSSQAPKLLFHYYDKDFNNEADTPDNFQSRRPNTSFCFLDIRSPGLGDTAMYLCATSGRPGTYSPLHFGNGTRLTVT.

This rearrangement joins TRBV28 to TRBJ2-2; 9 bases line up with TRBD1. Germline trimming cut 5 bases from V and 4 bases from J; bases unmatched to any gene: 8. This CDR3 contains 16 residues. CDR1 and CDR2 (germline): MDHEN, SYDVKM. The CDR3 protein is CASSPAYRGPTGELFF. The CDR3 region has the DNA TGTGCCAGCAGTCCCGCCTACAGGGGGCCCACCGGGGAGCTGTTTTTT.

Here the CDR3 reads CSGAAETQYF. For the CDR3, the DNA is TGCAGCGGGGCCGCGGAGACCCAGTACTTC. The chain links TRBV29-1 to TRBJ2-5; D gene uncertain. This CDR3 contains 10 residues. The V end was cut by 7 bases, the J end by 5 bases, with 8 bases between. Germline V gene sequence: CDR1 SQVTM, CDR2 ANQGSEA.

The V gene is TRBV7-9, the J gene TRBJ2-3, with 10 bases matching TRBD2. J gave up 4 bases and V 3 bases, and 10 bases lay outside the gene matches. CDR3 length: 17 amino acids. The germline V gene has CDR1 SEHNR and CDR2 FQNEAQ (reference sequence). CDR3 in amino acids: CASSFSLLAGVPDTQYF. The CDR3 coding sequence is TGTGCCAGCAGCTTCTCTCTGCTAGCGGGAGTACCAGATACGCAGTATTTT.